Listed below are T cell receptor beta chains from one sample, sequenced in a study of T-cell memory formation after mild COVID-19. TCRdb reprocessed the 5' RACE reads via MiXCR and lists one record per CDR3 protein. The sample comprises about 38,000 distinct CDR3 sequences, 10% to 12% of which are singletons, and 25% to 35% rests with the top ten. Source material: PBMCs or a T cell subset sorted from them (not recorded which). The receptors come from a man younger than 35 who had mild COVID-19 (a few samples of this study predate the infection). Cell type and time point are not known. Both conserved end residues are part of each CDR3. D genes are given only for firm matches. Clone sizes are given selectively: once, few, many, or a class where the clone is expanded.

NA	TRBV4-1	NA	TRBJ1-6	TGCGCCAGCAGCACTGTGGCTTCACCCCTCCACTTT	CASSTVASPLHF
NA	TRBV14	many	TRBJ2-2	TGTGCCAGCAGCCAAGAATATGGACGGAGCGGGGAGCTGTTTTTT	CASSQEYGRSGELFF
TRBD1	TRBV7-3	many	TRBJ1-1	TGTGCCAGCAGCTTAACGGGACAGGGGGCGCTGGACACTGAAGCTTTCTTT	CASSLTGQGALDTEAFF
TRBD2	TRBV7-2	many	TRBJ2-1	TGTGCCAGCAGCGCAGGGCTAGCGGGAGCCAATGAGCAGTTCTTC	CASSAGLAGANEQFF
TRBD1	TRBV15	NA	TRBJ1-5	TGTGCCACCAGCCCCTACTTGGACAGGGAGGACAATCAGCCCCAGCATTTT	CATSPYLDREDNQPQHF
TRBD2	TRBV12-3/TRBV12-4	many	TRBJ2-2	TGTGCCAGCAGTATGGCACTAGCGGGGGTCACCGGGGAGCTGTTTTTT	CASSMALAGVTGELFF
TRBD1	TRBV5-4	few	TRBJ1-1	TGTGCCAGCAGTAGAGGGACAGCTAACACTGAAGCTTTCTTT	CASSRGTANTEAFF
TRBD2	TRBV5-1	many	TRBJ2-1	TGCGCCAGCAGCTTAAGGTTGGGGGGGAAGGATGAGCAGTTCTTC	CASSLRLGGKDEQFF
NA	TRBV4-1	many	TRBJ1-2	TGCGCCAGCAGCCAGAGCTCGTTGGACGGATTATATGGCTACACCTTC	CASSQSSLDGLYGYTF
NA	TRBV5-1	many	TRBJ1-1	TGCGCCAGCAGCTTGGCGGTGCGGACTGAAGCTTTCTTT	CASSLAVRTEAFF
NA	TRBV18	many	TRBJ1-6	TGTGCCAGCTCACCGGACAATAATTCACCCCTCCACTTT	CASSPDNNSPLHF
TRBD2	TRBV6-5	many	TRBJ2-3	TGTGCCAGCAGTTCCCGGTTAGCGGGGGATACGCAGTATTTT	CASSSRLAGDTQYF
NA	TRBV10-3	few	TRBJ2-1	TGTGCCATCAGTGAATTTTCTAGCTCCTACAATGAGCAGTTCTTC	CAISEFSSSYNEQFF
NA	TRBV7-9	many	TRBJ1-5	TGTGCCAGCAGTCAATCGGGAAGCAATCAGCCCCAGCATTTT	CASSQSGSNQPQHF
NA	TRBV24-1	many	TRBJ1-2	TGTGCCACCAGTGAGCAGGGCTTTGGCTACACCTTC	CATSEQGFGYTF
NA	TRBV3-1	many	TRBJ2-5	TGTGCCAGCAGCGGTACAACCAGGGGAGAGACCCAGTACTTC	CASSGTTRGETQYF
NA	TRBV12-3/TRBV12-4	many	TRBJ1-4	TGTGCCAGCGCCGGAGCGGGGGGCAAACTGTTTTTT	CASAGAGGKLFF
NA	TRBV7-2	NA	TRBJ1-1	TGTGCCAGCGGGCAGGGGAGTGGGGCTGAAGCTTTCTTT	CASGQGSGAEAFF
TRBD1	TRBV6-1	many	TRBJ2-5	TGTGCCAGCAGTGTTGGACAGGGCCTAAAAGAGACCCAGTACTTC	CASSVGQGLKETQYF
NA	TRBV4-3	many	TRBJ1-1	TGCGCCAGCAGCCAAGATTCTAAAGCTTTCTTT	CASSQDSKAFF
TRBD1	TRBV6-2/TRBV6-3	few	TRBJ1-1	TGTGCCAGCACCAACGGACAGGGCACTGAAGCTTTCTTT	CASTNGQGTEAFF
NA	TRBV27	NA	TRBJ1-1	TGTGCCGGCAGTTTAGCAGTCAACACTGAAGCTTTCTTT	CAGSLAVNTEAFF
TRBD2	TRBV11-2	many	TRBJ2-5	TGTGCCAGCAGCTTACTAGCGGGGGGGCAAGAGACCCAGTACTTC	CASSLLAGGQETQYF
TRBD1	TRBV12-3/TRBV12-4	many	TRBJ2-3	TGTGCCAGCAGTTTTTTAGGGGGACAGGAAATAGATACGCAGTATTTT	CASSFLGGQEIDTQYF
TRBD1	TRBV5-6	few	TRBJ1-1	TGTGCCAGCAGCTTCGTCTCAACCGGGACAGACAACACTGAAGCTTTCTTT	CASSFVSTGTDNTEAFF
NA	TRBV7-2	many	TRBJ1-6	TGTGCCAGCAGCTTAGCCAGACTCTCCTATAATTCACCCCTCCACTTT	CASSLARLSYNSPLHF
NA	TRBV19	many	TRBJ2-7	TGTGCCAGTAGTGAGATCCGGGACGGATCCTACGAGCAGTACTTC	CASSEIRDGSYEQYF
TRBD2	TRBV6-6	few	TRBJ2-1	TGTGCCAGCAGTTACCCTACCAGACTAGCGGGGGGGAGCTCGGCGAATGAGCAGTTCTTC	CASSYPTRLAGGSSANEQFF
NA	TRBV20-1	NA	TRBJ1-5	TGCAGTGCTAGATGGGGGGATGGTCAGCCCCAGCATTTT	CSARWGDGQPQHF
TRBD1	TRBV2	few	TRBJ2-1	TGTGCCAGCAGTAGGGACAGGGGGTTTAAGGATGAGCAGTTCTTC	CASSRDRGFKDEQFF
NA	TRBV25-1	large	TRBJ2-3	TGTGCCAGCACATCAGGGGCTGGCACAGATACGCAGTATTTT	CASTSGAGTDTQYF
NA	TRBV12-3/TRBV12-4	once	TRBJ2-4	TGTGCCAGCAGGGTCGGTTCGGGGGAGAAGGACATTCAGTACTTC	CASRVGSGEKDIQYF
TRBD2	TRBV5-5	NA	TRBJ2-1	TGTGCCAGCAGCGCGACAGGGACTAGCGGGCGAATCGCCTACAATGAGCAGTTCTTC	CASSATGTSGRIAYNEQFF